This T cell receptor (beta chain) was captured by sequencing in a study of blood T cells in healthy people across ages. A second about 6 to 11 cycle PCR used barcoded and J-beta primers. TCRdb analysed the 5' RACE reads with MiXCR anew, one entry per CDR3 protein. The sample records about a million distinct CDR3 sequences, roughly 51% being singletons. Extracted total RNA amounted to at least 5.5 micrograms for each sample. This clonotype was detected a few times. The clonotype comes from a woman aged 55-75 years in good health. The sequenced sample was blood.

The CDR3 DNA follows: TGTGCCAGCAGCTTAGGGTTTGGGGGGCAGGGCGAGCAGTACTTC. This sequence encodes CASSLGFGGQGEQYF. The chain has TRBV7-2 and TRBJ2-7; D could derive from TRBD1 or TRBD2 (6 bases each). Looked up from germline, CDR1 is SGHTA and CDR2 is FQGNSA. The CDR3 sequence is 15 residues long. The V end was cut by 1 base, the J end by 6 bases, with 16 bases between.